These T cell receptor beta chains were read from a single sample in a study of shared clonotypes between healthy human individuals. Repertoires were generated with immunoSEQ multiplex PCR, while TCRdb's copy carries only in-frame clones and drops some. The sample carries over 2,000,000 clones, roughly 93% recorded once. Material for sequencing was naive CD8+ T cells from PBMCs. The receptor set was obtained from a man aged 18 to 30 in good health. Some clones in this sample may be carry-over from other donors' samples. Both conserved end residues are part of each CDR3. Fields, in order: clone size, V gene, D gene, J gene, CDR3 protein, CDR3 DNA. The D gene is left open where the match is weak. Rows may omit the clone size; those that give it use once, few, many or a size class.

size: -; V: TRBV2; D: TRBD2; J: TRBJ2-7; CDR3: CASRVAGGTYEQYF; DNA: TGTGCCAGCAGAGTAGCGGGGGGGACCTACGAGCAGTACTTC
size: -; V: TRBV10-1; D: -; J: TRBJ2-1; CDR3: CASSESGPYNEQFF; DNA: TGCGCCAGCAGTGAGTCGGGGCCTTACAATGAGCAGTTCTTC
size: once; V: TRBV5-1; D: -; J: TRBJ1-2; CDR3: CASSSTGLSTGGYTF; DNA: TGCGCCAGCAGCTCTACCGGGTTAAGCACGGGGGGCTACACCTTC
size: -; V: TRBV9; D: -; J: TRBJ2-1; CDR3: CASSVDWGANNEQFF; DNA: TGTGCCAGCAGCGTGGACTGGGGAGCTAACAATGAGCAGTTCTTC
size: once; V: TRBV6-5; D: TRBD2; J: TRBJ2-7; CDR3: CASSIGLASDEQYF; DNA: TGTGCCAGCAGTATCGGACTAGCGTCAGACGAGCAGTACTTC
size: -; V: TRBV5-1; D: -; J: TRBJ2-7; CDR3: CASSWGDSLEQYF; DNA: TGCGCCAGCAGCTGGGGGGACAGCCTCGAGCAGTACTTC
size: -; V: TRBV11-2; D: -; J: TRBJ1-2; CDR3: CASSLAGGNGYTF; DNA: TGTGCCAGCAGCTTGGCAGGAGGGAATGGCTACACCTTC
size: -; V: TRBV28; D: -; J: TRBJ2-5; CDR3: CASQAYQETQYF; DNA: TGTGCCAGTCAGGCGTACCAAGAGACCCAGTACTTC
size: -; V: TRBV5-6; D: -; J: TRBJ2-7; CDR3: CASSAGAGYEQYF; DNA: TGTGCCAGCAGTGCCGGGGCGGGGTACGAGCAGTACTTC
size: -; V: TRBV9; D: -; J: TRBJ2-4; CDR3: CASSHSGQAKNIQYF; DNA: TGTGCCAGCAGCCACTCCGGACAAGCCAAAAACATTCAGTACTTC
size: -; V: TRBV7-3; D: TRBD1; J: TRBJ2-7; CDR3: CASSPDRGYEQYF; DNA: TGTGCCAGCAGCCCAGACAGGGGCTACGAGCAGTACTTC
size: -; V: TRBV7-2; D: TRBD2; J: TRBJ2-1; CDR3: CASSAPPYREGRNEQFF; DNA: TGTGCCAGCAGCGCGCCTCCATATCGGGAGGGCCGGAATGAGCAGTTCTTC
size: -; V: TRBV2; D: -; J: TRBJ1-2; CDR3: CASSGGRYYGYTF; DNA: TGTGCCAGCAGTGGTGGCAGATACTATGGCTACACCTTC
size: -; V: TRBV9; D: -; J: TRBJ2-3; CDR3: CASSPLSRQHADTQYF; DNA: TGTGCCAGCAGCCCCCTGTCTAGACAGCACGCAGATACGCAGTATTTT
size: -; V: TRBV12-5; D: -; J: TRBJ2-2; CDR3: CASGFQSGELFF; DNA: TGTGCTAGTGGTTTTCAAAGCGGGGAGCTGTTTTTT
size: -; V: TRBV7-9; D: TRBD2; J: TRBJ2-5; CDR3: CASSLPLGRELAETQYF; DNA: TGTGCCAGCAGCTTACCCTTGGGGCGGGAGTTAGCTGAGACCCAGTACTTC
size: -; V: TRBV11-3; D: TRBD1; J: TRBJ2-1; CDR3: CASSPRDGTGVRNEQFF; DNA: TGTGCCAGCAGCCCTCGAGACGGGACAGGGGTTCGGAATGAGCAGTTCTTC
size: -; V: TRBV10-3; D: TRBD2; J: TRBJ2-1; CDR3: CAIGTSGELSSYNEQFF; DNA: TGTGCCATTGGGACTAGCGGGGAACTTAGCTCCTACAATGAGCAGTTCTTC
size: -; V: TRBV27; D: -; J: TRBJ2-7; CDR3: CASSHGPGAEQYF; DNA: TGTGCCAGCAGCCATGGACCAGGGGCCGAGCAGTACTTC
size: -; V: TRBV15; D: TRBD1; J: TRBJ1-5; CDR3: CATSRGPGGQGTGNQPQHF; DNA: TGTGCCACCAGCAGAGGCCCGGGGGGACAGGGGACGGGCAATCAGCCCCAGCATTTT
size: -; V: TRBV28; D: TRBD1; J: TRBJ1-2; CDR3: CASSFPSDRGEGGYTF; DNA: TGTGCCAGCAGTTTTCCGTCCGACAGGGGGGAAGGGGGCTACACCTTC
size: -; V: TRBV30; D: -; J: TRBJ2-7; CDR3: CAWNIVAEGYEQYF; DNA: TGTGCCTGGAATATTGTAGCGGAGGGCTACGAGCAGTACTTC
size: -; V: TRBV4-1; D: TRBD1; J: TRBJ2-7; CDR3: CASSQTGGPSYEQYF; DNA: TGCGCCAGCAGCCAAACAGGGGGCCCTTCCTACGAGCAGTACTTC
size: -; V: TRBV2; D: -; J: TRBJ1-1; CDR3: CASRIQGFGTEAFF; DNA: TGTGCCAGCAGGATACAGGGATTTGGCACTGAAGCTTTCTTT
size: -; V: TRBV27; D: -; J: TRBJ2-3; CDR3: CASSFLTDTQYF; DNA: TGTGCCAGCAGTTTTCTCACAGATACGCAGTATTTT
size: -; V: TRBV7-9; D: -; J: TRBJ2-2; CDR3: CASSLARRPGELFF; DNA: TGTGCCAGCAGCTTAGCGCGGCGACCCGGGGAGCTGTTTTTT
size: -; V: TRBV7-9; D: -; J: TRBJ2-7; CDR3: CASSLRSYEQYF; DNA: TGTGCCAGCAGCTTAAGGTCCTACGAGCAGTACTTC
size: -; V: TRBV7-9; D: -; J: TRBJ1-2; CDR3: CASSLVSNIGTGGYTF; DNA: TGTGCCAGCAGCTTAGTTAGTAATATTGGGACCGGTGGCTACACCTTC
size: once; V: TRBV27; D: TRBD1; J: TRBJ1-2; CDR3: CASSPLGTAARLNYGYTF; DNA: TGTGCCAGCAGTCCCCTGGGGACAGCGGCACGCCTTAACTATGGCTACACCTTC
size: -; V: TRBV6-1; D: -; J: TRBJ2-7; CDR3: CASSEEAELRFYEQYF; DNA: TGTGCCAGCAGTGAAGAGGCAGAACTTCGGTTCTACGAGCAGTACTTC
size: once; V: TRBV9; D: -; J: TRBJ2-7; CDR3: CASSVGPGAFYEQYF; DNA: TGTGCCAGCAGCGTAGGCCCTGGAGCTTTCTACGAGCAGTACTTC
size: -; V: TRBV15; D: -; J: TRBJ1-2; CDR3: CATSRDSLGYGYTF; DNA: TGTGCCACCAGCAGGGACAGCCTGGGCTATGGCTACACCTTC
size: -; V: TRBV28; D: TRBD2; J: TRBJ2-7; CDR3: CASSPPSREGLYEQYF; DNA: TGTGCCAGCAGTCCACCGTCTAGGGAGGGCCTCTACGAGCAGTACTTC
size: -; V: TRBV2; D: -; J: TRBJ2-1; CDR3: CASSGGTFLYNEQFF; DNA: TGTGCCAGCAGTGGGGGGACTTTTCTGTACAATGAGCAGTTCTTC
size: -; V: TRBV27; D: -; J: TRBJ1-2; CDR3: CASSQTEGYGLEGYTF; DNA: TGTGCCAGCAGTCAAACCGAGGGGTACGGCTTAGAGGGCTACACCTTC
size: -; V: TRBV7-9; D: TRBD2; J: TRBJ2-5; CDR3: CASSFGLAGIQETQYF; DNA: TGTGCCAGCAGCTTTGGACTAGCGGGAATCCAAGAGACCCAGTACTTC
size: -; V: TRBV9; D: -; J: TRBJ2-3; CDR3: CASSGASWGLTTDTQYF; DNA: TGTGCCAGCAGCGGAGCCTCTTGGGGACTTACCACAGATACGCAGTATTTT
size: once; V: TRBV11-2; D: -; J: TRBJ1-2; CDR3: CASSQGAPTYGYTF; DNA: TGTGCCAGCAGCCAAGGAGCCCCGACCTATGGCTACACCTTC
size: -; V: TRBV2; D: -; J: TRBJ2-1; CDR3: CASSGAAEVYNEQFF; DNA: TGTGCCAGCAGTGGAGCAGCGGAAGTCTACAATGAGCAGTTCTTC
size: -; V: TRBV19; D: TRBD2; J: TRBJ2-3; CDR3: CASSIDHGSGGGQYF; DNA: TGTGCCAGTAGTATAGATCACGGTAGCGGCGGGGGGCAGTATTTT